This T cell receptor (beta chain) comes out of a study of blood T cell repertoires in COVID-19. Study background: COVID-19 samples, acute and convalescent, were from the United States, Italy and Spain.

J lost 5 bases, V lost 7 bases, and 11 bases had no gene match. The length of the CDR3 is 15 residues. Germline CDR1 and CDR2: SGHNT and YYREEE (reference sequence). Clones were read by immunoSEQ multiplex PCR, and TCRdb kept only the in-frame ones, dropping some. Of approximately 330,000 clones in the sample, around nine tenths are singletons; the top ten hold under 5%. The TCR originated in a woman aged 45-60 years with active or convalescent COVID-19. The rearrangement uses TRBV5-4 and TRBJ1-2; 10 bases map to TRBD1. Sequenced sample: peripheral blood. As DNA, the CDR3 is TGTGCCAGCCACGGACAGGGGGACGGCATATATGGCTACACCTTC. This translates into CASHGQGDGIYGYTF.